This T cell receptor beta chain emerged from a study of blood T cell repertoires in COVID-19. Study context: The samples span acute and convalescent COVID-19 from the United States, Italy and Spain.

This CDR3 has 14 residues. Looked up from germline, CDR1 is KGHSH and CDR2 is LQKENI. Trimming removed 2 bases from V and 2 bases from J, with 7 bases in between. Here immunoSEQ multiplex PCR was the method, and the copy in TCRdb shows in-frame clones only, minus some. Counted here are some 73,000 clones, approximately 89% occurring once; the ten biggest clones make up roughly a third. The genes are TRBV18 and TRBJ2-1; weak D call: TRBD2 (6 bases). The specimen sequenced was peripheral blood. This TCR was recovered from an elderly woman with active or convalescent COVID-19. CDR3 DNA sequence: TGTGCCAGCTCACCATCTAGCGCCTACAATGAGCAGTTCTTC. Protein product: CASSPSSAYNEQFF. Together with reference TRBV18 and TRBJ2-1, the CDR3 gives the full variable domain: NAGVMQNPRHLVRRRGQEARLRCSPMKGHSHVYWYRQLPEEGLKFMVYLQKENIIDESGMPKERFSAEFPKEGPSILRIQQVVRGDSAAYFCASSPSSAYNEQFFGPGTRLTVL.